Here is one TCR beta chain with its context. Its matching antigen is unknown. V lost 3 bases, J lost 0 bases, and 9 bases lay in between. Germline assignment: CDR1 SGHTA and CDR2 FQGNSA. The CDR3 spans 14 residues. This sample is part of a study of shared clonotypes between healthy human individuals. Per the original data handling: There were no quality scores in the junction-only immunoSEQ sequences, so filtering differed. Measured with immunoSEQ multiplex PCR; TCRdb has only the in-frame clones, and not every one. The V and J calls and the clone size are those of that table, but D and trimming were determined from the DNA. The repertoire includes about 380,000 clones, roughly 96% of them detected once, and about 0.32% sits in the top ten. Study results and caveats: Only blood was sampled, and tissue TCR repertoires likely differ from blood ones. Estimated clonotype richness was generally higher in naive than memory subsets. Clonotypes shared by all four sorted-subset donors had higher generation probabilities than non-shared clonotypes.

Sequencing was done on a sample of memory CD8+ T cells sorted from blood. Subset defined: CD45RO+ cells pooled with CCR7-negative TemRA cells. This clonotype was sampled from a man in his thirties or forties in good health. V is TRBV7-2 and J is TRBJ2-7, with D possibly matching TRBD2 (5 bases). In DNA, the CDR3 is TGTGCCAGCAGCTTCGCTAGCTCCTCCTACGAGCAGTACTTC. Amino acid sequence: CASSFASSSYEQYF. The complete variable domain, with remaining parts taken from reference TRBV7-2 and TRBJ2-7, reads GAGVSQSPSNKVTEKGKDVELRCDPISGHTALYWYRQSLGQGLEFLIYFQGNSAPDKSGLPSDRFSAERTGGSVSTLTIQRTQQEDSAVYLCASSFASSSYEQYFGPGTRLTVT.